This T cell receptor (beta chain) was identified in a study of blood T cell repertoires in COVID-19. In the study's own analysis: Amplification from reference gene primers served as the basis for estimated nucleated cell counts. Repertoires were generated with immunoSEQ multiplex PCR, while TCRdb's copy carries only in-frame clones and drops some. The V and J calls and clone size are taken from that table; D and trimming were inferred from the DNA. In the table there are 200,000 to 300,000 clones, 86% of which are singletons. This sequence originates from an elderly woman with COVID-19, enrolled during active disease. Sequencing used peripheral blood.

CDR3 region: CASSELAGGGADTQYF. In nucleotides, the CDR3 is TGTGCCAGCAGTGAATTAGCGGGGGGTGGGGCAGATACGCAGTATTTT. The J gene is TRBJ2-3, the V gene TRBV2, with 10 bases that match TRBD2. The CDR3 is 16 amino acids. V lost 2 bases to trimming and J lost 4 bases; unmatched junction nucleotides: 6. CDR1 is SNHLY, CDR2 FYNNEI, per germline.